The 14 T cell receptor beta chains below come from one sample, sequenced in a study of Graves' ophthalmopathy and Graves' hyperthyroidism. Amplification targeted the TCR beta CDR3 regions, with RNA transcripts as the source material. An initial RT-PCR round employing HTBI primers preceded a second-round multiplex PCR. MiXCR was run by TCRdb on the multiplex PCR reads, yielding one entry per CDR3 protein. Of 57,000 or so distinct CDR3 sequences listed, roughly 47% are singletons. Sequenced sample: peripheral blood. The receptors come from an adult woman with Graves' ophthalmopathy.

The table lists this clonotype with many counts. The chain is built from TRBV30 and TRBJ2-2; 10 bases are shared with TRBD1. Trimming took 5 bases from V and 6 from J; bases not matched to a gene: 3. Looked up from germline, CDR1 is GTSNPN and CDR2 is SVGIG (reference sequence). There are 13 residues in the CDR3. The CDR3: CAWRGQGAGELFF. CDR3 DNA sequence: TGTGCCTGGCGCGGACAGGGGGCCGGGGAGCTGTTTTTT.

This clonotype has ten or more counts. The chain uses TRBV6-2 or TRBV6-3 and TRBJ2-5; 9 nucleotides align to TRBD1. Germline V gene sequence: CDR1 MNHEY, CDR2 SVGEGT. The V segment lost 6 bases and the J segment 4 bases; nucleotides outside the gene matches: 12. This CDR3 comprises 16 residues. CDR3 residues: CASRSRTGTGRETQYF. The CDR3, as DNA: TGTGCCAGCAGATCTAGAACGGGGACAGGGAGAGAGACCCAGTACTTC.

A note on this clonotype: Compared with germline, one end of the junction differs, possibly owing to a read error. The J gene is TRBJ2-1, the V gene TRBV7-8; D gene unclear. Germline assignment: CDR1 SGHVS and CDR2 FQNEAQ. This CDR3 spans 15 amino acids. CDR3 sequence reads: CASSLWLGSYNEQFF. DNA of the CDR3: TGTGCCAGCAGCTTATGGCTGGGCTCCTACAATGAGCAGTTTTTC.

Ten or more counts support this clonotype. V and J are TRBV6-1 and TRBJ1-2; D is undetermined. The CDR3 extends over 12 amino acids. With 1 base removed from V and 8 bases from J, the gap between germline ends came to 8 bases. CDR1 is MNHNS and CDR2 is SASEGT in the germline V gene. CDR3 region: CASSEEAKGYTF. The CDR3 coding sequence is TGTGCCAGCAGTGAAGAGGCAAAGGGCTACACCTTC.

The chain combines TRBV7-9 with TRBJ2-7; TRBD1 matches at 11 bases. This CDR3 has 17 residues. The germline V gene has CDR1 SEHNR and CDR2 FQNEAQ (reference sequence). Germline trimming cut 3 bases from V and 3 bases from J; bases unmatched to any gene: 10. The DNA for the CDR3 is TGTGCCAGCAGCTTGGGAGAGTGGGACAGGGGGAGCTACGAGCAGTACTTC. This codes for CASSLGEWDRGSYEQYF.

To note about this clonotype: A much larger clonotype is one base distant, so this may be a read error. This rearrangement joins TRBV5-8 to TRBJ2-7; weak D call: TRBD2 (6 bases). CDR3 length: 14 residues. V was clipped by 2 bases and J by 6 bases, with 15 bases between them. Germline CDR1 reads SGHTS; CDR2 reads YDEGEE. The DNA of the CDR3 is TGTGCCAGCAGCTTAGGAGGGTACGCCTGCGAGCAGTACTTC. It yields the protein CASSLGGYACEQYF.

This clonotype was found a few times. The chain couples TRBV20-1 to TRBJ2-1, with 7 bases matching TRBD1. The CDR3 length is 14 residues. Germline CDR1 DFQATT, CDR2 SNEGSKA (reference sequence). The V and J ends lost 5 bases and 12 bases, in that order; junction bases with no gene match: 16. The DNA for the CDR3 is TGCAGTGCTCCACCGGGACAGTCGGCAGATACGCAGTTCTTC. Translation: CSAPPGQSADTQFF.

This clonotype was seen many times. The chain uses TRBV20-1 and TRBJ2-7, with unresolved D. The V gene lost 2 bases and the J gene lost 2 bases, with 10 bases spanning the gap. Germline V gives CDR1 DFQATT, CDR2 SNEGSKA (reference sequence). This CDR3 is built from 13 residues. CDR3 protein: CSARLTDTYEQYF. The CDR3 DNA reads as TGCAGTGCTAGATTGACGGATACCTACGAGCAGTACTTC.

This clonotype has at least ten counts. The chain combines TRBV20-1 with TRBJ2-1, with 7 nucleotides matching TRBD2. The CDR3 loop spans 15 amino acids. Germline-derived CDR1 and CDR2 are DFQATT and SNEGSKA (reference sequence). V trimming: 5 bases; J trimming: 0 bases; junction bases outside the gene matches: 7. The CDR3 loop is CSAGGDFLSYNEQFF. The DNA for the CDR3 is TGCAGTGCTGGGGGGGACTTCCTCTCCTACAATGAGCAGTTCTTC.

In this sample, this clonotype turned up many times. This CDR3 reads CSAMHFSGDIQYF. CDR3 coding DNA: TGCAGTGCGATGCACTTTTCCGGGGACATTCAGTACTTC. The V gene is TRBV20-1, the J gene TRBJ2-4, with D maybe TRBD2 (5 bases). With 6 bases removed from V and 8 bases from J, the gap between germline ends came to 17 bases. CDR1 is DFQATT and CDR2 is SNEGSKA in the germline V gene (reference sequence). CDR3 length: 13 amino acids.

This clonotype has only a few counts. This chain links TRBV3-1 with TRBJ1-4; 10 bases fit TRBD1. V dropped 5 bases and J dropped 7; count of bases not matched to a gene: 7. CDR1 is LGHDT and CDR2 is YNNKEL in the germline V gene (reference sequence). CDR3 length: 15 amino acids. The CDR3 loop reads CASSKTGGASEKLFF. The CDR3 region has the DNA TGTGCCAGCAGCAAGACAGGGGGCGCGTCTGAAAAACTGTTTTTT.

The chain links TRBV5-5 to TRBJ2-3, with 13 bases lining up with TRBD2. V lost 1 base, J lost 5 bases, and 1 base stayed unmatched. This CDR3 has 15 residues. CDR1 and CDR2 from the germline V gene are SGHKS and YYEKEE (reference sequence). CDR3 region: CASSLWTSGRDTQYF. CDR3 in DNA: TGTGCCAGCAGCTTGTGGACTAGCGGGAGAGATACGCAGTATTTT. The whole variable domain, filled in from reference TRBV5-5 and TRBJ2-3, reads DAGVTQSPTHLIKTRGQQVTLRCSPISGHKSVSWYQQVLGQGPQFIFQYYEKEERGRGNFPDRFSARQFPNYSSELNVNALLLGDSALYLCASSLWTSGRDTQYFGPGTRLTVL.

This chain connects TRBV9 to TRBJ1-3; 8 bases fit TRBD1. Germline V gene sequence: CDR1 SGDLS, CDR2 YYNGEE. J lost 4 bases, V lost 3 bases, and 9 bases had no gene match. The CDR3 has 16 residues. This CDR3 is CASSATTGVTGNTIYF. CDR3 coding DNA: TGTGCCAGCAGCGCGACGACAGGGGTGACGGGAAACACCATATATTTT.

Concerning this clonotype: Possible read error: a much larger clone is one base away. The chain uses TRBV12-3 or TRBV12-4 and TRBJ1-1; no clear D. This CDR3 is 13 amino acids long. The CDR3 bases are TGTGCCTGCAGTACAAGGGAGGGAACTGAAGCTTTCTTT. This sequence encodes CACSTREGTEAFF.